This is a list of T cell receptor beta chains from one sample in a study of blood T cells in healthy people across ages. From the 5' RACE reads, TCRdb called clonotypes with MiXCR, one entry per CDR3 protein. The sample carries 780,000 or so distinct CDR3 sequences, roughly 50% recorded once. Sequenced: blood. The origin of the receptors is a man aged 40-50 years in good health. Both conserved end residues are part of each CDR3. The order of the fields is V gene, J gene, D gene, clone size, CDR3 DNA, CDR3 protein. The D gene is left open where the match is weak. For some rows the clone size is stated as once, few or many, or as a class when expanded; others skip it.

TRBV7-2	TRBJ2-7	.	.	TGTGCCAGCAGCTTAGGAAGGTCTTTGGCTTTAAACTACGAGCAGTACTTC	CASSLGRSLALNYEQYF
TRBV5-6	TRBJ2-7	.	.	TGTGCCAGCAGCACGCCAGTTGCCCCCGGGCAGTACTTC	CASSTPVAPGQYF
TRBV19	TRBJ1-2	TRBD1	.	TGTGCCAGTAGTCCACAGGGGAGAAGTCACTATGACTACACCTTC	CASSPQGRSHYDYTF
TRBV12-3/TRBV12-4	TRBJ2-3	TRBD2	.	TGTGCCAGCAGTCCGACTAGCGGGAGATCAGATACGCAGTATTTT	CASSPTSGRSDTQYF
TRBV20-1	TRBJ1-6	.	.	TGCAGTGCTAGGGACGCCTATAATTCACCCCTCCACTTT	CSARDAYNSPLHF
TRBV20-1	TRBJ2-5	.	.	TGCAGTGCTCTTCTGAGCGGACGACAAGAGACCCAGTACTTC	CSALLSGRQETQYF
TRBV29-1	TRBJ1-5	TRBD1	.	TGCAGCGTTCGGGACAGGGGGTTTGGACAGCCCCAGCATTTT	CSVRDRGFGQPQHF
TRBV6-1	TRBJ1-1	.	few	TGTGCCAGCCGGCACATCACTGAAGCTTTCTTT	CASRHITEAFF
TRBV6-6	TRBJ2-3	.	few	TGTGCCAGCAGCAGCGACTCTGGGGTGCTGAGCGGCCATACGCAGTATTTT	CASSSDSGVLSGHTQYF
TRBV28	TRBJ2-1	.	.	TGTGCCAGCAAGTCACTGGGAAGCTCCTACAATGAGCAGTTCTTC	CASKSLGSSYNEQFF
TRBV28	TRBJ1-2	.	.	TGTGCCAGCAGTTTATGGGGGGAAGGCTATGGCTACACCTTC	CASSLWGEGYGYTF
TRBV20-1	TRBJ2-3	TRBD2	few	TGCAGTGCTCACTGGGGGGGAGTGGCAGATACGCAGTATTTT	CSAHWGGVADTQYF
TRBV30	TRBJ1-1	TRBD1	once	TGTGCCTGGGGGGGACAGGCGAACACTGAAGCTTTCTTT	CAWGGQANTEAFF
TRBV21-1	TRBJ2-5	.	.	TGTGCCAGCCACTTGAGCCGGCGAGCCTCACAAGAGACCCAGTACTTC	CASHLSRRASQETQYF
TRBV11-2	TRBJ2-5	TRBD1	few	TGTGCCAGCAGCCCGACAAACAGGGGGACTTGGAGGGAGACCCAGTACTTC	CASSPTNRGTWRETQYF
TRBV11-2	TRBJ2-6	.	few	TGTGCCAGCAGCCTAATGGCAGTGGGGGCCAACGTCCTGACTTTC	CASSLMAVGANVLTF
TRBV7-2	TRBJ1-1	.	.	TGTGCCAGCAGCTTAGGAGGTGGAGGGTCGACTGAAGCTTTCTTT	CASSLGGGGSTEAFF
TRBV6-9	TRBJ2-5	.	few	TGTGCCAGCATCCTTTCGAACGTAGCAGCCCGTAAAGAGACCCAGTACTTC	CASILSNVAARKETQYF
TRBV7-2	TRBJ2-5	.	.	TGTGCCAGCAGCTTAAGACGGGAGCCGCAAGAGACCCAGTACTTC	CASSLRREPQETQYF
TRBV29-1	TRBJ1-1	.	once	TGCAGCGTACCCATTCGGGGAGGGAACACTGAAGCTTTCTTT	CSVPIRGGNTEAFF
TRBV28	TRBJ2-7	TRBD2	.	TGTGCCAGCAGTTTAACGGGGGGGCGGTACTACGAGCAGTACTTC	CASSLTGGRYYEQYF
TRBV27	TRBJ2-3	.	few	TGTGCCAGCAGTTTGGAAGGGGATACAGATACGCAGTATTTT	CASSLEGDTDTQYF
TRBV10-3	TRBJ1-5	.	.	TGTGCCATCAGTGCCGGGGGGACCAATCAGCCCCAGCATTTT	CAISAGGTNQPQHF
TRBV4-3	TRBJ2-7	TRBD1	.	TGCGCCAGCAGCCAAGGACAGGGGGTTGGGTACGAGCAGTACTTC	CASSQGQGVGYEQYF
TRBV4-2	TRBJ2-7	TRBD1	.	TGTGCCAGCAGCCAAGTTTCGATAGGGGGCGAATATCGCTACGAGCAGTACTTC	CASSQVSIGGEYRYEQYF
TRBV2	TRBJ2-7	TRBD1	once	TGTGCCAGCAGCCGGACAGGGGCCGACGGATCCGGGCAGTACTTC	CASSRTGADGSGQYF
TRBV20-1	TRBJ2-7	.	.	TGCAGTGCTAGCCCAAACCGGGGCTCCTACGAGCAGTACTTC	CSASPNRGSYEQYF
TRBV6-6	TRBJ2-6	.	.	TGTGCTAGCAGTTACACAGACTCTGGGGCCAACGTCCTGACTTTC	CASSYTDSGANVLTF
TRBV3-1	TRBJ2-2	TRBD2	.	TGTGCCAGCAGCCAGCGACTAGCGGGCACCGGGGAGCTGTTTTTT	CASSQRLAGTGELFF
TRBV6-1	TRBJ2-7	.	.	TGTGCCAGCCTTGGAGGGGGGCAGAGCTCCTACAATGAGCAGTACTTC	CASLGGGQSSYNEQYF
TRBV6-5	TRBJ2-3	.	.	TGTGCCAGCAGTTCCCGGGACTCAGCTCGCACAGATACGCAGTATTTT	CASSSRDSARTDTQYF
TRBV6-1	TRBJ2-3	.	.	TGTGCCAGCCCAACCGAGGGAGATACGCAGTATTTT	CASPTEGDTQYF
TRBV6-6	TRBJ2-5	.	.	TGTGCCAGCAGTTACTCGACGGGGGTTCACCAAGAGACCCAGTACTTC	CASSYSTGVHQETQYF
TRBV29-1	TRBJ2-2	.	few	TGCAGCGTTGGACCCCAGGCCGGGGAGCTGTTTTTT	CSVGPQAGELFF
TRBV3-1	TRBJ2-5	.	.	TGTGCCAGCAGCCAAGGGCCCCCGCGGGAGACCCAGTACTTC	CASSQGPPRETQYF
TRBV25-1	TRBJ2-3	.	few	TGTGCCAGCAGTGTGAACATAAACACAGATACGCAGTATTTT	CASSVNINTDTQYF
TRBV3-1	TRBJ2-1	TRBD2	few	TGTGCCAGCAGCCAGGGACTAGGGTCCTACAATGAGCAGTTCTTC	CASSQGLGSYNEQFF
TRBV6-1	TRBJ1-2	TRBD1	.	TGTGCCAGCCAGACAGGGAGCAACTATGGCTACACCTTC	CASQTGSNYGYTF
TRBV4-1	TRBJ2-7	TRBD2	.	TGCGCCAGCAGCCTAGGACTAGCGGGGGACAATGAGCAGTACTTC	CASSLGLAGDNEQYF
TRBV11-2	TRBJ2-1	TRBD2	.	TGTGCCAGCAACGAACTAGCGGGAGTATACAATGAGCAGTTCTTC	CASNELAGVYNEQFF
TRBV6-6	TRBJ2-1	TRBD1	.	TGTGCCAGCGAGGGACAGGGGATGGGGGCGGGATACAATGAGCAGTTCTTC	CASEGQGMGAGYNEQFF